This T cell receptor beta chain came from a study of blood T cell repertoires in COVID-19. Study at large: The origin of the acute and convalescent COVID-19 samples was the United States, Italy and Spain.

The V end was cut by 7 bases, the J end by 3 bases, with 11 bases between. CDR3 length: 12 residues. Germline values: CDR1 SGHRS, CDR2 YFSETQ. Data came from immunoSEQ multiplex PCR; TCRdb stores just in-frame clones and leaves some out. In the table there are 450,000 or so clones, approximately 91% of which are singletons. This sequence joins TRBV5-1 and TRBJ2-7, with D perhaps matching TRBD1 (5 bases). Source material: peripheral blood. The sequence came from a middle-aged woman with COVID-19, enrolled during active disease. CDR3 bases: TGCGCCAGCGGAAAGACAGACTACGAGCAGTACTTC. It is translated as CASGKTDYEQYF.